The 5 T cell receptor beta chains presented below share a single source sample, sequenced in a study of T cell responses to AZD1222 COVID-19 vaccine (dated by TCRdb to about 2021). Sample time point, as interpreted from the label and publication: about 28 days (+/-7) after the second vaccine dose. The library relied on the immunoSEQ multiplex PCR assay. This immuneACCESS table, as held by TCRdb, lists in-frame sequences with V and J called but not all clones. Of the missing ones, under half trace to an unresolved V gene in checked studies; the others have no known cause. The sample includes fewer than 85,000 clones, with approximately 90% observed a single time. The top ten clonotypes cover roughly 1.2% of the sample. Sequenced here: peripheral blood, sampled 28 days after the second AZD1222 dose. The source is an adult who received the AZD1222 COVID-19 vaccine.

The chain recombines TRBV27 with TRBJ2-7; TRBD1 aligns across 7 bases. The CDR3 loop spans 15 amino acids. The trim removed 3 bases at V and 2 bases at J, leaving 7 bases unmatched. Germline CDR1 and CDR2: MNHEY and SMNVEV (reference sequence). This chain's CDR3 is CASSLSGTATYEQYF. CDR3 DNA sequence: TGTGCCAGCAGTTTGTCGGGGACAGCGACCTACGAGCAGTACTTC.

The V and J genes are TRBV18 and TRBJ2-7; the D is unclear. Between the trimmed V and J ends, which lost 3 bases and 7 bases, there was a span of 22 bases. Per germline, CDR1 KGHSH and CDR2 LQKENI. This CDR3 contains 16 residues. The CDR3 DNA reads as TGTGCCAGCTCACCTAAACCCCCTACGGTGGTCGGAGAGCAGTACTTC. It encodes CASSPKPPTVVGEQYF.

The rearrangement links TRBV5-4 to TRBJ2-2; unclear D gene. Deletions cut 4 bases from V and 0 bases from J, with 10 bases between. This CDR3 is 15 amino acids long. CDR1 SGHNT and CDR2 YYREEE come from the germline V gene (reference sequence). In nucleotides, the CDR3 is TGTGCCAGCAGCCCGCGGACCGCGAACACCGGGGAGCTGTTTTTT. Translating it yields CASSPRTANTGELFF.

CDR3 in amino acids: CASSQAGWSVTGELFF. CDR3 DNA: TGTGCCAGCAGCCAAGCAGGGTGGTCGGTCACCGGGGAGCTGTTTTTT. J is TRBJ2-2 and V is TRBV5-5; a weak D match, TRBD1 (5 bases). This CDR3 is 16 amino acids long. Per the germline V gene, CDR1 is SGHKS and CDR2 is YYEKEE (reference sequence). The V and J ends lost 4 bases and 4 bases respectively, with 17 bases between them.

The chain employs TRBV7-6 and TRBJ2-7; D not certain. V lost 4 bases and J lost 4, with 11 bases in between. CDR1 SGHVS and CDR2 FNYEAQ come from the germline V gene. This CDR3 region has 13 residues. The CDR3 protein is CASSSQTGYEQYF. The CDR3 bases are TGTGCCAGCAGCTCTCAGACCGGATACGAGCAGTACTTC.